Here is one T cell receptor (beta chain) with its context. CDR1 is SGHKS, CDR2 YYEKEE, per germline (reference sequence). The CDR3 contains 14 residues. The germline V and J ends were trimmed by 5 bases and 0 bases, with 8 bases remaining between them. The data derive from a study of T cell changes during pregnancy in multiple sclerosis. The protocol was immunoSEQ multiplex PCR, while the TCRdb copy is restricted to in-frame clones and leaves out a portion. There are roughly 57,000 clones in the sample; 80% to 90% occur only once, and 2% to 3% lies in the top ten. This specimen was peripheral blood, taken in the first trimester of pregnancy. The chain carries TRBV5-5 and TRBJ1-4, with unresolved D. The clonotype was recovered from a female donor with multiple sclerosis, enrolled in a pregnancy study. CDR3: CASRYSATNEKLFF. Here the CDR3 DNA reads TGTGCCAGCAGATACAGTGCAACTAATGAAAAACTGTTTTTT. The variable domain in full, completed from reference TRBV5-5 and TRBJ1-4, reads DAGVTQSPTHLIKTRGQQVTLRCSPISGHKSVSWYQQVLGQGPQFIFQYYEKEERGRGNFPDRFSARQFPNYSSELNVNALLLGDSALYLCASRYSATNEKLFFGSGTQLSVL.